These T cell receptor beta chains were read from a single sample in a study of response to subunit inactivated influenza vaccine. TCRdb re-analysed the RT-PCR reads in MiXCR, keeping a single row per CDR3 protein. The sample lists a few hundred thousand distinct CDR3 sequences; about a fifth were seen once. The sample was PBMCs from blood, taken less than 22 months after vaccination. The receptors come from a man between 50 and 75 years old who received an inactivated influenza vaccine. Each CDR3 is given with its conserved first and last residue. Each record gives: V gene, clone size, J gene, D gene, CDR3 protein, CDR3 DNA. D genes are given only for firm matches. Expanded clones are given a class, and other clones once, few, many or no size at all.

v_call: TRBV7-2; clone_size: -; j_call: TRBJ2-7; d_call: -; cdr3_aa: CASSSSLYQQYF; cdr3_nt: TGTGCCAGCAGTTCCAGTTTGTATCAGCAGTACTTC
v_call: TRBV4-3; clone_size: -; j_call: TRBJ2-1; d_call: -; cdr3_aa: CASSQYLGFNEQFF; cdr3_nt: TGCGCCAGCAGCCAATACCTCGGGTTCAATGAGCAGTTCTTC
v_call: TRBV2; clone_size: -; j_call: TRBJ2-7; d_call: TRBD2; cdr3_aa: CASRWTSGRYEQYF; cdr3_nt: TGTGCCAGCAGGTGGACTAGCGGGAGGTACGAGCAGTACTTC
v_call: TRBV20-1; clone_size: -; j_call: TRBJ2-5; d_call: -; cdr3_aa: CSASDWEETQYF; cdr3_nt: TGCAGTGCTAGTGACTGGGAAGAGACCCAGTACTTC
v_call: TRBV3-1; clone_size: -; j_call: TRBJ2-1; d_call: -; cdr3_aa: CASSRPASQVEQFF; cdr3_nt: TGTGCCAGCAGCCGGCCGGCCAGCCAAGTTGAGCAGTTCTTC
v_call: TRBV21-1; clone_size: -; j_call: TRBJ1-5; d_call: -; cdr3_aa: CASSKEGSGRINQPQHF; cdr3_nt: TGTGCCAGCAGCAAAGAAGGGTCGGGGCGGATAAATCAGCCCCAGCATTTT
v_call: TRBV12-3/TRBV12-4; clone_size: many; j_call: TRBJ1-2; d_call: -; cdr3_aa: CASSLGPDYGYTF; cdr3_nt: TGTGCCAGCAGTCTGGGGCCGGACTATGGCTACACCTTC
v_call: TRBV5-6; clone_size: -; j_call: TRBJ2-3; d_call: -; cdr3_aa: CASSLAGGADTQYF; cdr3_nt: TGTGCCAGCAGCTTGGCCGGCGGGGCAGATACGCAGTATTTT
v_call: TRBV29-1; clone_size: -; j_call: TRBJ2-5; d_call: -; cdr3_aa: CSVDRDGTQYF; cdr3_nt: TGCAGCGTTGACAGGGATGGGACCCAGTACTTC
v_call: TRBV6-1; clone_size: -; j_call: TRBJ1-3; d_call: -; cdr3_aa: CASRDTGQLITRNTIYF; cdr3_nt: TGTGCCAGCAGAGATACAGGACAGCTTATAACGAGAAACACCATATATTTT
v_call: TRBV7-2; clone_size: few; j_call: TRBJ1-1; d_call: -; cdr3_aa: CASSLEGQDTEAFF; cdr3_nt: TGTGCCAGCAGCCTAGAGGGACAAGACACTGAAGCTTTCTTT
v_call: TRBV7-2; clone_size: -; j_call: TRBJ1-1; d_call: TRBD1; cdr3_aa: CASSSTGGRGTEAFF; cdr3_nt: TGTGCCAGCAGCTCGACAGGGGGAAGGGGTACTGAAGCTTTCTTT
v_call: TRBV28; clone_size: few; j_call: TRBJ2-7; d_call: -; cdr3_aa: CASRPGDGDYEQYF; cdr3_nt: TGTGCCAGCAGGCCCGGGGACGGAGACTACGAGCAGTACTTC
v_call: TRBV29-1; clone_size: many; j_call: TRBJ1-1; d_call: -; cdr3_aa: CSGDDTEAFF; cdr3_nt: TGCAGCGGCGACGACACTGAAGCTTTCTTT
v_call: TRBV30; clone_size: few; j_call: TRBJ1-1; d_call: -; cdr3_aa: CAWSRGGRVNTEAFF; cdr3_nt: TGTGCCTGGAGTCGGGGAGGGAGGGTGAACACTGAAGCTTTCTTT
v_call: TRBV7-6; clone_size: -; j_call: TRBJ2-7; d_call: -; cdr3_aa: CASSPLQGVGDEQYF; cdr3_nt: TGTGCCAGCAGCCCCTTACAGGGTGTGGGGGACGAGCAGTACTTC
v_call: TRBV5-1; clone_size: many; j_call: TRBJ1-4; d_call: -; cdr3_aa: CASSIRGGWTEKLFF; cdr3_nt: TGCGCCAGCAGCATAAGGGGAGGCTGGACGGAAAAACTGTTTTTT
v_call: TRBV7-2; clone_size: -; j_call: TRBJ1-2; d_call: -; cdr3_aa: CASSLDLLQIYGYTF; cdr3_nt: TGTGCCAGCAGCTTAGATCTTTTACAGATCTATGGCTACACCTTC
v_call: TRBV11-2; clone_size: -; j_call: TRBJ1-2; d_call: -; cdr3_aa: CASSLDAAGGLGYGYTF; cdr3_nt: TGTGCCAGCAGCTTAGATGCGGCGGGGGGACTTGGCTATGGCTACACCTTC
v_call: TRBV5-1; clone_size: -; j_call: TRBJ1-4; d_call: -; cdr3_aa: CASSSWGEKLFF; cdr3_nt: TGCGCCAGCAGCTCCTGGGGCGAAAAACTGTTTTTT
v_call: TRBV12-3/TRBV12-4; clone_size: -; j_call: TRBJ2-7; d_call: -; cdr3_aa: CASSFWTYEQYF; cdr3_nt: TGTGCCAGCAGTTTTTGGACCTACGAGCAGTACTTC
v_call: TRBV2; clone_size: -; j_call: TRBJ2-7; d_call: -; cdr3_aa: CASSGLLFGYEQYF; cdr3_nt: TGTGCCAGCAGTGGACTCCTGTTCGGCTACGAGCAGTACTTC
v_call: TRBV20-1; clone_size: -; j_call: TRBJ2-4; d_call: -; cdr3_aa: CSAANKGDVYPGNIQYF; cdr3_nt: TGCAGTGCTGCCAATAAGGGGGACGTGTATCCCGGAAACATTCAGTACTTC
v_call: TRBV27; clone_size: -; j_call: TRBJ2-3; d_call: TRBD2; cdr3_aa: CASSDGLGVGGPDTQYF; cdr3_nt: TGTGCCAGCAGTGACGGACTAGGGGTGGGAGGGCCAGATACGCAGTATTTT
v_call: TRBV7-9; clone_size: -; j_call: TRBJ1-6; d_call: -; cdr3_aa: CASSPPSDSPLHF; cdr3_nt: TGTGCCAGCAGCCCCCCCTCGGATTCACCCCTCCACTTT
v_call: TRBV11-1; clone_size: few; j_call: TRBJ2-4; d_call: -; cdr3_aa: CASSLTDRGLRAGKNIQYF; cdr3_nt: TGTGCCAGCAGCTTAACCGACCGGGGGCTGAGGGCTGGCAAAAACATTCAGTACTTC
v_call: TRBV12-3/TRBV12-4; clone_size: once; j_call: TRBJ2-3; d_call: -; cdr3_aa: CASRPRGSTDTQYF; cdr3_nt: TGTGCCAGCCGCCCTCGGGGTTCCACAGATACGCAGTATTTT
v_call: TRBV4-3; clone_size: few; j_call: TRBJ1-2; d_call: -; cdr3_aa: CASSQGRRTRKYGYTF; cdr3_nt: TGCGCCAGCAGCCAAGGTCGCCGGACCCGGAAGTATGGCTACACCTTC
v_call: TRBV4-2; clone_size: many; j_call: TRBJ1-6; d_call: -; cdr3_aa: CASSQDFRSSSYNSPLHF; cdr3_nt: TGTGCCAGCAGCCAAGATTTTAGGAGCAGCTCCTATAATTCACCCCTCCACTTT
v_call: TRBV5-4; clone_size: once; j_call: TRBJ2-7; d_call: -; cdr3_aa: CASSSPGSSYEQYF; cdr3_nt: TGTGCCAGCAGCTCACCGGGATCTTCCTACGAGCAGTACTTC
v_call: TRBV7-2; clone_size: few; j_call: TRBJ2-1; d_call: TRBD1; cdr3_aa: CASSSRTGLHNEQFF; cdr3_nt: TGTGCCAGCAGCTCCAGGACAGGGTTGCACAATGAGCAGTTCTTC
v_call: TRBV14; clone_size: few; j_call: TRBJ2-2; d_call: -; cdr3_aa: CASSQLRTENTGELFF; cdr3_nt: TGTGCCAGCAGCCAACTCCGGACGGAGAACACCGGGGAGCTGTTTTTT
v_call: TRBV5-1; clone_size: -; j_call: TRBJ1-1; d_call: TRBD1; cdr3_aa: CASSVPRGLGTEAFF; cdr3_nt: TGCGCCAGCAGCGTCCCCAGGGGGCTGGGAACTGAAGCTTTCTTT
v_call: TRBV10-3; clone_size: -; j_call: TRBJ1-5; d_call: TRBD1; cdr3_aa: CAISTGGNQPQHF; cdr3_nt: TGTGCCATCAGTACAGGGGGCAATCAGCCCCAGCATTTT
v_call: TRBV20-1; clone_size: few; j_call: TRBJ1-6; d_call: -; cdr3_aa: CSATGVRNSPLHF; cdr3_nt: TGCAGTGCTACAGGGGTGCGGAATTCACCCCTCCACTTT
v_call: TRBV19; clone_size: -; j_call: TRBJ2-3; d_call: TRBD2; cdr3_aa: CASRWTSGTDTQYF; cdr3_nt: TGTGCCAGTAGATGGACTAGCGGCACAGATACGCAGTATTTT
v_call: TRBV29-1; clone_size: -; j_call: TRBJ2-3; d_call: -; cdr3_aa: CSVALQGSSTDTQYF; cdr3_nt: TGCAGCGTGGCCCTACAGGGTTCTAGCACAGATACGCAGTATTTT
v_call: TRBV20-1; clone_size: few; j_call: TRBJ2-1; d_call: -; cdr3_aa: CSARVHSSNTYNEQFF; cdr3_nt: TGCAGTGCTAGAGTACACTCCTCCAATACCTACAATGAGCAGTTCTTC
v_call: TRBV2; clone_size: many; j_call: TRBJ1-2; d_call: -; cdr3_aa: CASSVRQVNYGYTF; cdr3_nt: TGTGCCAGCTCTGTCAGACAGGTTAACTATGGCTACACCTTC
v_call: TRBV12-3/TRBV12-4; clone_size: few; j_call: TRBJ1-1; d_call: -; cdr3_aa: CASRPNKGGLNTEAFF; cdr3_nt: TGTGCCAGCAGACCGAACAAGGGGGGCTTGAACACTGAAGCTTTCTTT
v_call: TRBV24-1; clone_size: few; j_call: TRBJ2-1; d_call: TRBD1; cdr3_aa: CATSDPGQGSNEQFF; cdr3_nt: TGTGCCACCAGTGACCCGGGACAGGGTTCAAATGAGCAGTTCTTC
v_call: TRBV3-1; clone_size: -; j_call: TRBJ1-2; d_call: TRBD1; cdr3_aa: CASSQTRDRLSYGYTF; cdr3_nt: TGTGCCAGCAGCCAGACCCGGGACAGGCTATCCTATGGCTACACCTTC
v_call: TRBV7-9; clone_size: -; j_call: TRBJ1-1; d_call: -; cdr3_aa: CASSDSGSSEAFF; cdr3_nt: TGTGCCAGCAGCGACAGTGGGTCCTCTGAAGCTTTCTTT
v_call: TRBV12-3/TRBV12-4; clone_size: many; j_call: TRBJ1-1; d_call: -; cdr3_aa: CASSPDGLNTEAFF; cdr3_nt: TGTGCCAGCAGCCCGGACGGATTGAACACTGAAGCTTTCTTT
v_call: TRBV12-3/TRBV12-4; clone_size: -; j_call: TRBJ1-1; d_call: -; cdr3_aa: CASSLFPGEDTEAFF; cdr3_nt: TGTGCCAGCAGTTTGTTTCCGGGTGAGGACACTGAAGCTTTCTTT
v_call: TRBV5-4; clone_size: few; j_call: TRBJ1-1; d_call: TRBD1; cdr3_aa: CASSIGQVVAEAFF; cdr3_nt: TGTGCCAGCAGCATAGGACAGGTGGTGGCTGAAGCTTTCTTT
v_call: TRBV20-1; clone_size: few; j_call: TRBJ2-7; d_call: -; cdr3_aa: CSARDLRGDYEQYF; cdr3_nt: TGCAGTGCAAGGGACCTCCGAGGGGATTACGAGCAGTACTTC
v_call: TRBV6-1; clone_size: -; j_call: TRBJ2-7; d_call: TRBD2; cdr3_aa: CASSPGTSGHSYEQYF; cdr3_nt: TGTGCCAGCAGCCCAGGGACTAGCGGCCACTCCTACGAGCAGTACTTC
v_call: TRBV5-1; clone_size: few; j_call: TRBJ2-1; d_call: -; cdr3_aa: CASGDYNEQFF; cdr3_nt: TGCGCCAGCGGGGATTACAATGAGCAGTTCTTC